This TCR beta chain derives from a study of vaccination and CD4 T cells after COVID-19. The wider study: Convalescent donors were composed of six males and four females, of whom two were Hispanic.

A few counts support this clonotype. Its antigen is as yet unknown. The treatment was: approximately nine-day PBMC culture with coronavirus spike peptide pools or control peptides (ViraFEST assay). Peptide pool stimulation in ViraFEST expanded antigen-specific T cells, whose TCRs were then sequenced. The authors replaced half the medium with fresh IL-2 medium on days 3 and 7. The germline V gene encodes CDR1 DFQATT and CDR2 SNEGSKA (reference sequence). CDR3 length: 17 amino acids. Trimming took 0 bases from V and 2 from J; bases not matched to a gene: 11. Oncomine TCR Beta short-read sequencing was applied to DNA from cultured CD4+ T cells. MiXCR, applied by TCRdb to the PCR reads, yields one record per CDR3 protein. The table has about 19,000 distinct CDR3 sequences, 23% seen once.

The chain employs TRBV20-1 and TRBJ2-3; 7 bases are shared with TRBD2. The sample was cultured CD4+ T cells from blood. The clonotype was recovered from a human donor with COVID-19. Written as DNA, the CDR3 is TGCAGTGCTAGAGATCGGGCTAGCGGCTTTATCACAGATACGCAGTATTTT. As protein: CSARDRASGFITDTQYF.